This TCR beta chain was sequenced for a study of blood T cell repertoires in COVID-19. Study at large: There were acute and convalescent COVID-19 samples, and they came from the United States, Italy and Spain. In each case, the material was cDNA or gDNA derived from T cells, B-cell-depleted T cells, or PBMCs.

The table lists this clone with a count of one. Per the original data handling: Estimation of nucleated cell counts relied on the amplification of reference gene primers. Only in-frame clones appear in the TCRdb table, and some are missing; sequencing was by immunoSEQ multiplex PCR. That table is the source of V, J and clone size, and D and trimming were worked out from the DNA. The data show 65,000 to 90,000 clones, roughly 86% seen once. With V trimmed by 11 bases and J by 1 base, 10 bases remained unmatched. The CDR3 length is 14 residues. Looked up from germline, CDR1 is MDHEN and CDR2 is SYDVKM. The chain couples TRBV28 to TRBJ1-1, with 7 bases matching TRBD1. Material: peripheral blood. The receptor comes from a woman of 80 years or more in a cohort sampled during active or convalescent COVID-19. The CDR3 DNA sequence: TGTGCCGGCATCAGGACAGGCAGGAACACTGAAGCTTTCTTT. Its translation: CAGIRTGRNTEAFF.